This T cell receptor beta chain was recorded in a study of Ad26.COV2.S vaccination and SARS-CoV-2 variants. Study as a whole: Donor got 5x10^10 or 1x10^11 viral particles of Ad26.COV2.S.

Specified treatment: 19 received Ad26.COV2.S at low or high dose, single or two shots; five or six received placebo; per-sample allocation not given. Sampling happened 63 days after the first vaccine or placebo injection. The protocol was immunoSEQ multiplex PCR, while the TCRdb copy is restricted to in-frame clones and leaves out a portion. Of under 600,000 clones detected, nearly 90% appear once; the ten largest clones hold more than 1.5%. Germline V gene data show CDR1 as GTSNPN and CDR2 as SVGIG (reference sequence). J gave up 2 bases and V 6 bases, and 4 bases lay outside the gene matches. The CDR3 is 13 amino acids. This clone was counted between two and nine times. Antigen unknown. Findings of the study overall: The authors reported substantial breadth in spike-specific CD8+ and CD4+ T cell responses after vaccination.

Sequenced here: peripheral blood, sampled in a trial of Ad26.COV2.S vaccine versus placebo. The chain recombines TRBV30 with TRBJ1-3; 7 nucleotides agree with TRBD1. This receptor was obtained from a person between 18 and 65 years old who received the Ad26.COV2.S COVID-19 vaccine or a placebo. CDR3 coding DNA: TGTGCCTGCCGTACAGGGGCTGGAAACACCATATATTTT. This gives the protein CACRTGAGNTIYF.